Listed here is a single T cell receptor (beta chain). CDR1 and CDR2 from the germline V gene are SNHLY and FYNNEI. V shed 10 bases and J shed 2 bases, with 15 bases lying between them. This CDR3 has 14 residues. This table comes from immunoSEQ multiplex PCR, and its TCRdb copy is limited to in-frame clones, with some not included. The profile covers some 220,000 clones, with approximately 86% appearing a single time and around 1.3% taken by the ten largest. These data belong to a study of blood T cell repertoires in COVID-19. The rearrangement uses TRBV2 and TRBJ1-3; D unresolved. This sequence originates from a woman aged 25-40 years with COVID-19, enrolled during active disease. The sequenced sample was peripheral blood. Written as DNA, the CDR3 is TGTGCCACCGAAGAGAGAGGGACTGGAAACACCATATATTTT. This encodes CATEERGTGNTIYF.